Below are 22 T cell receptor beta chains sequenced from a single sample in a study of OX40 agonist ivuxolimab in advanced cancers. Here immunoSEQ multiplex PCR was the method, and the copy in TCRdb shows in-frame clones only, minus some. The data show 30,000 to 45,000 clones, about 80% seen once. The sequenced sample was CD4+ or CD8+ T cells sorted from blood, obtained in a trial of the OX40 agonist ivuxolimab. Receptors originate from an adult with an advanced solid tumor such as melanoma, head and neck, liver or kidney cancer.

This CDR3 reads CASSLKSEQFF. The CDR3 DNA sequence: TGTGCCAGCAGCTTAAAGAGTGAGCAGTTCTTC. The J gene is TRBJ2-1, the V gene TRBV11-2; D is undetermined. V shed 2 bases and J shed 9 bases, with 5 bases lying between them. This CDR3 comprises 11 residues. Germline values: CDR1 SGHAT, CDR2 FQNNGV.

In its sample, this clone was seen once. The chain couples TRBV7-9 to TRBJ2-2; D is unresolved. This CDR3 contains 16 residues. V lost 1 base to trimming and J lost 0 bases, with 9 bases between them. Germline V gene lookup returns CDR1 SEHNR and CDR2 FQNEAQ (reference sequence). The CDR3 coding sequence is TGTGCCAGCAGCTTAGGGGTGTGGCCGAACACCGGGGAGCTGTTTTTT. It encodes CASSLGVWPNTGELFF.

The CDR3 region is CASWDRRSSYNSPLHF. As DNA, the CDR3 is TGTGCCAGTTGGGACAGGCGAAGCTCCTATAATTCACCCCTCCACTTT. V usage is TRBV19 and J usage is TRBJ1-6, with TRBD1 matching over 8 bases. The CDR3 sequence is 16 residues long. J lost 0 bases, V lost 8 bases, and 6 bases had no gene match. Germline V gene sequence: CDR1 LNHDA, CDR2 SQIVND (reference sequence). Full variable domain (outside the CDR3, taken from reference TRBV19 and TRBJ1-6): DGGITQSPKYLFRKEGQNVTLSCEQNLNHDAMYWYRQDPGQGLRLIYYSQIVNDFQKGDIAEGYSVSREKKESFPLTVTSAQKNPTAFYLCASWDRRSSYNSPLHFGNGTRLTVT.

The CDR3 region has the DNA TGTGCCAGCAGCTTAGGACCAAAAGAGACCCAGTACTTC. This gives the protein CASSLGPKETQYF. The chain employs TRBV13 and TRBJ2-5; no definite D call. Per germline, CDR1 PRHDT and CDR2 FYEKMQ (reference sequence). Trimming pared 0 bases from V and 3 bases from J, leaving 5 bases between. This CDR3 has 13 residues.

In this sample, this clone turned up a few times. The V call is TRBV2, the J call TRBJ1-1; D not certain. This CDR3 is 11 amino acids long. The V end was cut by 2 bases, the J end by 4 bases, with 2 bases between. Germline CDR1 is SNHLY and CDR2 is FYNNEI. The CDR3 spells CASSEITEAFF. Here the CDR3 DNA reads TGTGCCAGCAGTGAAATCACTGAAGCTTTCTTT.

This chain joins TRBV12-5 and TRBJ1-2; D remains unclear. This CDR3 has 12 amino acids. The V end was cut by 1 base, the J end by 5 bases, with 5 bases between. CDR1 LGHNT and CDR2 FRNRAP come from the germline V gene. The CDR3 protein is CASGLGIYGYTF. CDR3 in DNA: TGTGCTAGTGGTTTGGGGATATATGGCTACACCTTC.

This clone showed up just once. The chain couples TRBV2 to TRBJ1-4; 9 nucleotides align to TRBD1. The V segment lost 5 bases and the J segment 15 bases; nucleotides outside the gene matches: 1. This CDR3 is built from 10 residues. CDR1 and CDR2 from the germline V gene are SNHLY and FYNNEI. The CDR3 DNA follows: TGTGCCAGCAGTCGACAGGGGGTGTTTTTT. This translates into CASSRQGVFF. The full variable domain, its missing parts supplied by reference TRBV2 and TRBJ1-4, is EPEVTQTPSHQVTQMGQEVILRCVPISNHLYFYWYRQILGQKVEFLVSFYNNEISEKSEIFDDQFSVERPDGSNFTLKIRSTKLEDSAMYFCASSRQGVFFGSGTQLSVL.

The rearrangement uses TRBV5-1 and TRBJ1-4; TRBD1 aligns across 8 bases. V shed 3 bases, J shed 8 bases, and the junction held 18 bases outside the gene matches. The CDR3 contains 18 residues. Germline CDR1 SGHRS, CDR2 YFSETQ. The CDR3 DNA reads as TGCGCCAGCAGCTCCGGACAGGGCAGGGGTAAGGGATTAGAAAAACTGTTTTTT. Its translation: CASSSGQGRGKGLEKLFF.

This chain links TRBV6-6 with TRBJ2-7, with TRBD1 identical over 9 bases. V was pared by 5 bases and J by 6 bases, with 8 bases of the junction left unmatched. CDR1 is MNHNY and CDR2 is SVGAGI in the germline V gene (reference sequence). The CDR3 consists of 14 residues. The CDR3 DNA sequence: TGTGCCAGCAGTCCCACTTGGACAGGGGCCGAGCAGTACTTC. Translation: CASSPTWTGAEQYF.

This clone was picked up a small number of times. V gene TRBV25-1 combines with J gene TRBJ1-4, with a weak D call TRBD1 (5 bases). V was pared by 3 bases and J by 7 bases, with 6 bases between. Germline assignment: CDR1 MGHDK and CDR2 SYGVNS. This CDR3 contains 12 residues. The CDR3 DNA reads TGTGCCAGCAGTGACAGGGTTGAAAAACTGTTTTTT. Its protein product is CASSDRVEKLFF.

This chain connects TRBV5-3 to TRBJ1-6; perhaps TRBD1 as D (6 bases). TRBV5-3 is labeled an ORF, and its function is uncertain. V was shortened by 5 bases and J by 5 bases, with 17 bases between the two germline ends. The CDR3 covers 16 residues. CDR3: CARRGEGEMDNSPLHF. The CDR3 DNA reads TGTGCCAGAAGAGGTGAGGGGGAAATGGATAATTCACCCCTCCACTTT.

The J gene is TRBJ2-4, the V gene TRBV6-4; D remains unclear. V gave up 7 bases and J gave up 0 bases, with 13 bases separating them. There are 15 residues in the CDR3. Germline V gives CDR1 MRHNA, CDR2 SNTAGT. CDR3 DNA: TGTGCCAGCAACGGAGCCCTCATAGCCAAAAACATTCAGTACTTC. Amino acids: CASNGALIAKNIQYF.

This chain uses TRBV7-2 with TRBJ1-6; D may be TRBD1 (5 bases). V was clipped by 3 bases and J by 9 bases, with 15 bases between them. The CDR3 runs 15 residues. CDR1 and CDR2 (germline): SGHTA, FQGNSA. The CDR3 loop is CASSLYAAQGSPLHF. The CDR3 region has the DNA TGTGCCAGCAGCTTGTACGCAGCCCAGGGTTCACCCCTCCACTTT.

The chain couples TRBV14 to TRBJ2-3; perhaps TRBD2 as D (7 bases). V was shortened by 2 bases and J by 2 bases, with 14 bases between the two germline ends. Per germline, CDR1 SGHDN and CDR2 FVKESK. The CDR3 totals 16 residues. The CDR3 here is CASSQRGGLPTDTQYF. CDR3 DNA: TGTGCCAGCAGCCAACGCGGGGGCCTACCCACAGATACGCAGTATTTT.

V gene TRBV27 combines with J gene TRBJ2-6, with D perhaps TRBD1 or TRBD2 (6 bases each). From germline, CDR1 is MNHEY and CDR2 SMNVEV (reference sequence). CDR3 size: 15 residues. Trimming cost V 4 bases and J 2 bases, with 9 bases left between them. Here the CDR3 reads CASSSGGAGANVLTF. The CDR3 DNA is TGTGCCAGCAGTTCCGGGGGCGCTGGGGCCAACGTCCTGACTTTC.

The chain combines TRBV5-1 with TRBJ1-3; D gene ambiguous. This CDR3 is built from 14 residues. Germline CDR1 reads SGHRS; CDR2 reads YFSETQ. V lost 0 bases, J lost 0 bases, and 4 bases lay in between. CDR3 sequence reads: CASSLGNSGNTIYF. Written as DNA, the CDR3 is TGCGCCAGCAGCTTGGGGAACTCTGGAAACACCATATATTTT.

This clone occurred a few times. The V gene is TRBV6-1, the J gene TRBJ2-7; 10 bases line up with TRBD1. The CDR3 spans 14 residues. CDR1 is MNHNS, CDR2 SASEGT, per germline. After removal of 1 base from V and 3 bases from J, the junction contained 0 bases not matched to a gene. The CDR3 here is CASSEGTGGYEQYF. CDR3 in DNA: TGTGCCAGCAGTGAAGGGACAGGGGGCTACGAGCAGTACTTC.

The chain combines TRBV5-1 with TRBJ1-3; D is undetermined. Germline CDR1 and CDR2: SGHRS and YFSETQ. V lost 0 bases, J lost 8 bases, and 12 bases lay in between. There are 14 residues in the CDR3. As DNA, the CDR3 is TGCGCCAGCAGCTTGGGATCCTCCCGGGACACCATATATTTT. Its translation: CASSLGSSRDTIYF. The whole variable domain, filled in from reference TRBV5-1 and TRBJ1-3, reads KAGVTQTPRYLIKTRGQQVTLSCSPISGHRSVSWYQQTPGQGLQFLFEYFSETQRNKGNFPGRFSGRQFSNSRSEMNVSTLELGDSALYLCASSLGSSRDTIYFGEGSWLTVV.

This chain uses TRBV7-2 with TRBJ2-7; perhaps TRBD1 as D (6 bases). The CDR3 runs 15 residues. V dropped 5 bases and J dropped 3 bases, with 17 bases sitting between them. CDR1 is SGHTA, CDR2 FQGNSA, per germline. CDR3 residues: CASSPATGSHYEQYV. The DNA for the CDR3 is TGTGCCAGCAGCCCAGCCACAGGGAGCCACTACGAGCAGTACGTC.

This chain joins TRBV27 and TRBJ1-1, with a tentative D call TRBD1 (6 bases). The CDR3 totals 16 residues. The V gene's germline CDR1 is MNHEY and CDR2 SMNVEV (reference sequence). Trimming removed 2 bases at V and 1 base at J, with 14 bases between. CDR3 residues: CASSLTAGRGNTEAFF. In DNA form, the CDR3 reads TGTGCCAGCAGTTTAACTGCGGGCAGGGGGAACACTGAAGCTTTCTTT.

V and J are TRBV29-1 and TRBJ1-2, with TRBD1 identical over 9 bases. Losses at the gene ends were 6 bases for V and 6 bases for J; bases not matched to a gene: 5. Per germline, CDR1 SQVTM and CDR2 ANQGSEA. This CDR3 has 12 amino acids. In nucleotides, the CDR3 is TGCAGCGTAGCTGACAGGGGGAATGGCTACACCTTC. It translates to CSVADRGNGYTF.

The genes are TRBV6-7 and TRBJ2-7, with unresolved D. TRBV6-7 is noted as an ORF with a role that remains uncertain. The CDR3 covers 10 residues. Trimming removed 4 bases from V and 3 bases from J, with 1 base in between. CDR3 sequence reads: CASSCYEQYF. For the CDR3, the DNA is TGTGCCAGCAGTTGCTACGAGCAGTACTTC.